In its sample, the clone carrying this T cell receptor (beta chain) was seen once. This sample is drawn from a study of blood T cell repertoires in COVID-19. Here immunoSEQ multiplex PCR was the method, and the copy in TCRdb shows in-frame clones only, minus some. The sample holds about 300,000 clones, 65% to 85% seen once. Trimming removed 0 bases from V and 1 base from J, with 16 bases in between. The CDR3 runs to 18 residues. Per the germline V gene, CDR1 is LNHDA and CDR2 is SQIVND (reference sequence). The sequence came from a human donor with COVID-19, enrolled during active disease. The donor label of this sample is uncertain. The sequencing input was peripheral blood. This chain uses TRBV19 with TRBJ1-3; D remains ambiguous. The CDR3 nucleotides are TGTGCCAGTAGTATAGATAGAACAGCAAAGTCTTCTGGAAACACCATATATTTT. This codes for CASSIDRTAKSSGNTIYF.